Listed here are 30 T cell receptor beta chains from one sample, sequenced in a study of cytomegalovirus exposure and HLA in healthy donors. It was with 60 Vbeta and 13 Jbeta primers that the PCR ran. Libraries were prepared by immunoSEQ multiplex PCR; TCRdb keeps only in-frame clonotypes and omits some of them. With 85,000 to 90,000 clones in the sample, the ten largest clones hold approximately 15%. The sample comprised PBMCs. Source of these receptors: a man between 50 and 59 years old in good health and CMV-seropositive.

This chain connects TRBV9 to TRBJ2-3, with D maybe TRBD2 (5 bases). V shed 2 bases and J shed 5 bases, with 9 bases lying between them. The CDR3 covers 13 residues. CDR1 and CDR2 from the germline V gene are SGDLS and YYNGEE. The CDR3 coding sequence is TGTGCCAGCAGCGTCTGGACTGGAGATACGCAGTATTTT. Amino acids: CASSVWTGDTQYF.

The chain carries TRBV2 and TRBJ2-1; no reliable D call. V lost 7 bases to trimming and J lost 2 bases, with 9 bases between them. The length of the CDR3 is 13 residues. CDR1 and CDR2 (germline): SNHLY, FYNNEI. CDR3 in DNA: TGTGCCAGCACCCGGGTAACCTACAATGAGCAGTTCTTC. Residues: CASTRVTYNEQFF.

V is TRBV9 and J is TRBJ2-1, with 8 bases fitting TRBD2. Germline loops: CDR1 SGDLS, CDR2 YYNGEE. V was clipped by 0 bases and J by 6 bases; unmatched bases: 5. This CDR3 is 15 amino acids long. CDR3 in amino acids: CASSVERGLGNEQFF. The DNA for the CDR3 is TGTGCCAGCAGCGTAGAGAGGGGACTAGGCAATGAGCAGTTCTTC.

This chain joins TRBV6-5 and TRBJ2-7; D is possibly TRBD1 (5 bases). Trimming shortened V by 9 bases and J by 2 bases, and 14 bases separated the two germline ends. There are 13 residues in the CDR3. CDR1 and CDR2 (germline): MNHEY, SVGAGI. CDR3 coding DNA: TGTGCCAGATGGGGCGCCAGCGCCTACGAGCAGTACTTC. Protein: CARWGASAYEQYF.

The chain is built from TRBV25-1 and TRBJ1-5; 9 bases fit TRBD1. The trim removed 3 bases at V and 7 bases at J, leaving 7 bases unmatched. CDR3 length: 15 residues. CDR1 and CDR2 from the germline V gene are MGHDK and SYGVNS. The CDR3 loop is CASSDRDREGQPQHF. CDR3 nucleotide sequence: TGTGCCAGCAGTGACCGGGACAGGGAGGGGCAGCCCCAGCATTTT.

V and J are TRBV12-5 and TRBJ2-2; TRBD1 matches 9 bases. Per germline, CDR1 LGHNT and CDR2 FRNRAP. Germline trimming cut 4 bases from V and 3 bases from J; bases unmatched to any gene: 3. This CDR3 region has 15 residues. The CDR3 spells CASGWGQGDTGELFF. Here the CDR3 DNA reads TGTGCTAGTGGTTGGGGACAGGGTGACACCGGGGAGCTGTTTTTT.

The chain links TRBV9 to TRBJ1-3; D is unresolved. Germline CDR1 and CDR2: SGDLS and YYNGEE. Trimming shortened V by 0 bases and J by 1 base, and 8 bases separated the two germline ends. The CDR3 runs 15 residues. CDR3 in amino acids: CASSVDLESGNTIYF. The CDR3 DNA reads as TGTGCCAGCAGCGTAGATTTGGAGTCTGGAAACACCATATATTTT.

V usage is TRBV11-2 and J usage is TRBJ2-1; weak D call: TRBD1 (6 bases). The V end was cut by 2 bases, the J end by 8 bases, with 16 bases between. The CDR3 is 15 amino acids. The V gene's germline CDR1 is SGHAT and CDR2 FQNNGV. The CDR3 here is CASSLYRERSDEQFF. The CDR3 coding sequence is TGTGCCAGCAGCTTATACAGGGAAAGAAGCGATGAGCAGTTCTTC.

The chain has TRBV6-1 and TRBJ2-7, with D possibly TRBD1 on 5 matching bases. The V gene's germline CDR1 is MNHNS and CDR2 SASEGT. Trimming pared 4 bases from V and 4 bases from J, leaving 17 bases between. The CDR3 is 15 residues long. The CDR3: CASSGPAGLGYEQYF. Written as DNA, the CDR3 is TGTGCCAGCAGTGGTCCCGCAGGGTTGGGGTACGAGCAGTACTTC.

The chain couples TRBV18 to TRBJ1-1; the match to TRBD1 covers 8 bases. Germline V gives CDR1 KGHSH, CDR2 LQKENI. Trimming took 8 bases from V and 1 from J; bases not matched to a gene: 6. The CDR3 extends over 14 amino acids. CDR3 coding DNA: TGTGCCAGCCTACCAGGGGGCTCGAACACTGAAGCTTTCTTT. Its protein product is CASLPGGSNTEAFF.

The chain combines TRBV4-3 with TRBJ2-7; 10 positions match TRBD1. Germline CDR1 reads LGHNA; CDR2 reads YSLEER. The V and J ends lost 2 bases and 1 base, in that order; junction bases with no gene match: 8. The CDR3 extends over 17 amino acids. The CDR3 region is CASSQPYGQGDSYEQYV. The DNA of the CDR3 is TGCGCCAGCAGCCAACCCTATGGACAGGGGGATTCCTACGAGCAGTACGTC.

This chain joins TRBV5-1 and TRBJ2-1; D possibly corresponds to TRBD2 (6 bases). Trimming removed 0 bases at V and 5 bases at J, with 12 bases between. The V gene's germline CDR1 is SGHRS and CDR2 YFSETQ. This CDR3 contains 15 residues. The CDR3 loop is CASSLVTGLNNEQFF. DNA of the CDR3: TGCGCCAGCAGCTTGGTTACGGGACTGAACAATGAGCAGTTCTTC.

V usage is TRBV5-1 and J usage is TRBJ2-1, with 14 bases that match TRBD2. The germline gives CDR1 SGHRS, CDR2 YFSETQ. The CDR3 totals 20 residues. V trimming: 1 base; J trimming: 6 bases; junction bases outside the gene matches: 15. The CDR3, as DNA: TGCGCCAGCAGCTTGAGGGGGGCGATGACTAGCGGGAGGGCGATCAATGAGCAGTTCTTC. It yields the protein CASSLRGAMTSGRAINEQFF. Full variable domain (missing parts from reference TRBV5-1 and TRBJ2-1): KAGVTQTPRYLIKTRGQQVTLSCSPISGHRSVSWYQQTPGQGLQFLFEYFSETQRNKGNFPGRFSGRQFSNSRSEMNVSTLELGDSALYLCASSLRGAMTSGRAINEQFFGPGTRLTVL.

About this clone: This sample also contains other DNA sequences that code for the same CDR3. This sequence joins TRBV18 and TRBJ2-1; a possible D gene is TRBD2 (6 bases). The ends were cut back, 0 bases at V and 2 bases at J, with 8 bases in the middle. The germline CDR1 and CDR2 sequences are KGHSH and LQKENI. The CDR3 is 15 amino acids. The CDR3 loop is CASSPPGTPYNEQFF. In DNA, the CDR3 is TGTGCCAGCTCACCACCGGGGACTCCCTACAATGAGCAGTTCTTC.

A remark on this clone: This same CDR3 is encoded by further DNA sequences in the sample. The CDR3 DNA reads as TGCGCCAGCAGCCTCTTACTAGCACGCCAGGATACGCAGTATTTT. It is translated as CASSLLLARQDTQYF. The chain is built from TRBV4-1 and TRBJ2-3, with a tentative D call TRBD2 (6 bases). The CDR3 spans 15 residues. With 4 bases removed from V and 6 bases from J, the gap between germline ends came to 17 bases. Germline V gives CDR1 MGHRA, CDR2 YSYEKL.

The genes are TRBV30 and TRBJ1-4; no definite D call. The CDR3 runs 13 residues. Between the trimmed V and J ends, which lost 5 bases and 3 bases, there was a span of 10 bases. Germline V gives CDR1 GTSNPN, CDR2 SVGIG (reference sequence). In DNA, the CDR3 is TGTGCCTGGTTCGAGGCGTCTAATGAAAAACTGTTTTTT. This sequence encodes CAWFEASNEKLFF.

V and J are TRBV7-3 and TRBJ2-1; TRBD2 matches 12 bases. There are 14 residues in the CDR3. The V and J ends lost 5 bases and 8 bases, in that order; junction bases with no gene match: 4. Germline CDR1 SGHTA, CDR2 FQGTGA. CDR3 sequence: CASSPSGRAHEQFF. The DNA for the CDR3 is TGTGCCAGCAGCCCTAGCGGGAGGGCCCATGAGCAGTTCTTC. The full variable domain, in which reference TRBV7-3 and TRBJ2-1 provide the parts outside the CDR3, is GAGVSQTPSNKVTEKGKYVELRCDPISGHTALYWYRQSLGQGPEFLIYFQGTGAADDSGLPNDRFFAVRPEGSVSTLKIQRTERGDSAVYLCASSPSGRAHEQFFGPGTRLTVL.

The chain couples TRBV9 to TRBJ2-3; 7 positions match TRBD2. CDR3 length: 16 residues. Germline V CDR1 and CDR2: SGDLS, YYNGEE. Germline trimming cut 0 bases from V and 3 bases from J; bases unmatched to any gene: 7. The CDR3 protein is CASSVATGGSTDTQYF. The CDR3 nucleotides are TGTGCCAGCAGCGTAGCTACGGGAGGCTCTACAGATACGCAGTATTTT.

The chain uses TRBV18 and TRBJ1-3; no clear D. V was trimmed by 3 bases and J by 2 bases, leaving 14 bases between them. The CDR3 is made up of 16 amino acids. The germline V gene encodes CDR1 KGHSH and CDR2 LQKENI. The CDR3 DNA sequence: TGTGCCAGCTCACCCGTCGAGCTAATGGCTGGAAACACCATATATTTT. Protein product: CASSPVELMAGNTIYF.

The V gene is TRBV11-2, the J gene TRBJ2-1, with TRBD2 matching over 9 bases. Trimming took 4 bases from V and 5 from J; bases not matched to a gene: 9. CDR1 is SGHAT, CDR2 FQNNGV, per germline. This CDR3 spans 16 amino acids. CDR3 DNA sequence: TGTGCCAGCAGCTCCATAGGCGGGAGGGTCAACAATGAGCAGTTCTTC. Translation gives CASSSIGGRVNNEQFF.

V and J are TRBV9 and TRBJ1-3; no definite D call. Trimming took 2 bases from V and 2 from J, leaving 11 bases between them. CDR3 length: 15 amino acids. Germline CDR1 SGDLS, CDR2 YYNGEE. In DNA, the CDR3 is TGTGCCAGCAGCGTTGGAGTCGAGGCTGGAAACACCATATATTTT. Translated, it gives CASSVGVEAGNTIYF. The full variable domain, rest sourced from reference TRBV9 and TRBJ1-3, is DSGVTQTPKHLITATGQRVTLRCSPRSGDLSVYWYQQSLDQGLQFLIQYYNGEERAKGNILERFSAQQFPDLHSELNLSSLELGDSALYFCASSVGVEAGNTIYFGEGSWLTVV.

This CDR3 is CAWSVTGTAGNTIYF. The CDR3 nucleotides are TGTGCCTGGAGTGTTACAGGGACAGCTGGAAACACCATATATTTT. The rearrangement links TRBV30 to TRBJ1-3, with 7 bases lining up with TRBD1. J gave up 2 bases and V 0 bases, and 4 bases lay outside the gene matches. CDR3 length equals 15 residues. Germline V gives CDR1 GTSNPN, CDR2 SVGIG (reference sequence).

The chain uses TRBV19 and TRBJ2-7, with D possibly TRBD2 on 6 matching bases. Germline-derived CDR1 and CDR2 are LNHDA and SQIVND (reference sequence). The CDR3 runs to 18 residues. Trimming removed 5 bases at V and 4 bases at J, with 27 bases between. The CDR3 DNA reads TGTGCCAGTAGTCCCCGACCCCGTCAGGGATGGGAGGAGTACGAGCAGTACGTC. Its protein product is CASSPRPRQGWEEYEQYV.

The rearrangement uses TRBV10-1 and TRBJ2-7, with 9 bases that match TRBD2. The CDR3 extends over 19 amino acids. Germline CDR1 WNHNN, CDR2 SYGVQD (reference sequence). The junction had 17 bases not matched to a gene; V was cut back by 0 bases and J by 5 bases. CDR3 nucleotides: TGCGCCAGCAGTGAGTCGTCCCCTCGGCGGGAGGGCTCGAGCGACGAGCAGTACTTC. Translating gives CASSESSPRREGSSDEQYF.

The J gene is TRBJ2-1, the V gene TRBV5-6, with TRBD2 identical over 10 bases. Trimming removed 4 bases from V and 11 bases from J; junction bases left unmatched: 6. Germline values: CDR1 SGHDT, CDR2 YYEEEE. This CDR3 region has 13 residues. CDR3 loop: CASSVGLARQQFF. DNA of the CDR3: TGTGCCAGCAGCGTGGGACTAGCGAGACAGCAGTTCTTC.

This chain connects TRBV14 to TRBJ2-1, with 10 bases matching TRBD2. This CDR3 has 13 residues. Germline CDR1 reads SGHDN; CDR2 reads FVKESK. Germline trimming cut 4 bases from V and 15 bases from J; bases unmatched to any gene: 9. CDR3 sequence: CASSPWGLAILFF. In DNA, the CDR3 is TGTGCCAGCAGCCCGTGGGGACTAGCGATTTTGTTCTTC. Supplemented by reference TRBV14 and TRBJ2-1, the full variable domain reads EAGVTQFPSHSVIEKGQTVTLRCDPISGHDNLYWYRRVMGKEIKFLLHFVKESKQDESGMPNNRFLAERTGGTYSTLKVQPAELEDSGVYFCASSPWGLAILFFGPGTRLTVL.

The V and J genes are TRBV5-1 and TRBJ1-1; no firm D call. V lost 2 bases, J lost 5 bases, and 10 bases lay in between. Germline V CDR1 and CDR2: SGHRS, YFSETQ. CDR3 length: 13 residues. CDR3 residues: CASSLQTRTEAFF. Here the CDR3 DNA reads TGCGCCAGCAGCTTACAGACCCGGACTGAAGCTTTCTTT.

J is TRBJ2-5 and V is TRBV7-2; D might be TRBD2 (6 bases). The CDR3 sequence is 16 residues long. V dropped 5 bases and J dropped 5 bases, with 21 bases sitting between them. CDR1 and CDR2 (germline): SGHTA, FQGNSA. In DNA, the CDR3 is TGTGCCAGCAGCCGGACTTCCGGGAGTACGTGGGAGACCCAGTACTTC. Its protein is CASSRTSGSTWETQYF.

The chain combines TRBV9 with TRBJ2-2, with TRBD1 matching 9 bases. Germline V gene sequence: CDR1 SGDLS, CDR2 YYNGEE. The V gene end was trimmed by 6 bases and the J gene end by 7 bases; junction bases not matched to a gene: 4. This CDR3 is built from 13 residues. This CDR3 is CASKGQGLGELFF. For the CDR3, the DNA is TGTGCCAGCAAGGGACAGGGTCTCGGGGAGCTGTTTTTT.

The rearrangement uses TRBV30 and TRBJ1-1; 9 bases match TRBD1. CDR3 length: 13 residues. CDR1 is GTSNPN and CDR2 is SVGIG in the germline V gene (reference sequence). V shed 4 bases, J shed 10 bases, and the junction held 10 bases outside the gene matches. Here the CDR3 DNA reads TGTGCCTGGACATACAGGGGGCGGGGGGTAGCTTTCTTT. Its translation is CAWTYRGRGVAFF.